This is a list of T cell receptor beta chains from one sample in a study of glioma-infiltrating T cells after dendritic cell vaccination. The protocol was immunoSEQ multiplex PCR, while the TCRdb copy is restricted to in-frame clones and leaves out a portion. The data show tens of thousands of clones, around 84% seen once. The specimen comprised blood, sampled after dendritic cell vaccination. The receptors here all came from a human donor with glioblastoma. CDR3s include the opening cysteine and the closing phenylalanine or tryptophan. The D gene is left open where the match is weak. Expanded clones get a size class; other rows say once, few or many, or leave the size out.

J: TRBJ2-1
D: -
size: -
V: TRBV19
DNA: TGTGCCAGTAGCGATATACGGTACTCCTACAATGAGCAGTTCTTC
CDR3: CASSDIRYSYNEQFF

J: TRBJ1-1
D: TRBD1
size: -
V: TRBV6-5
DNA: TGTGCCACGGGGACAGGGCGAACTGAAGCTTTCTTT
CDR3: CATGTGRTEAFF

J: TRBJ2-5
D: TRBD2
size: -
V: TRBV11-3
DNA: TGTGCCAGCAGCTTAGGGCGGGGGGCGGCCCAAGAGACCCAGTACTTC
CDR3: CASSLGRGAAQETQYF

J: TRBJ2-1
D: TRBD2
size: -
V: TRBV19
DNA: TGTGCCAGCAGGGGCGGGGGGTACAATGAGCAGTTCTTC
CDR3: CASRGGGYNEQFF

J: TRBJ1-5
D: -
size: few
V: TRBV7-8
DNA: TGTGCCAGCACCACCACGGGTGGAGGGCCCCAGCATTTT
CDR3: CASTTTGGGPQHF

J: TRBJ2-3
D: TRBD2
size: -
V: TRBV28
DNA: TGTGCCAGCAGTTTATGGGCCCTGGGGACTAGCGGGAGAGCGTCTCGGGTCCCAGATACGCAGTATTTT
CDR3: CASSLWALGTSGRASRVPDTQYF

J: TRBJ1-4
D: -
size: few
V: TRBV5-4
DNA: TGTGCCAGCAGCTTGGATCCAGGACAGTCCTTAGGAAAACTGTTTTTT
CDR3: CASSLDPGQSLGKLFF

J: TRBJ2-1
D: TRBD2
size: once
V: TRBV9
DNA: TGTGCCAGCAGCACTCGACTAGCGGGGACAAACAATGAGCAGTTCTTC
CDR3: CASSTRLAGTNNEQFF

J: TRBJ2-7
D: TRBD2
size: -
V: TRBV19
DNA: TGTGCCAGTAGTGTGACTAGCGGAAACTACGAGCAGTACTTC
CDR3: CASSVTSGNYEQYF

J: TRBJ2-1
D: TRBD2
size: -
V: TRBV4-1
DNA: TGCGCCAGCAGCCAAGAAGGACTAGCGGCCTACAATGAGCAGTTCTTC
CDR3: CASSQEGLAAYNEQFF

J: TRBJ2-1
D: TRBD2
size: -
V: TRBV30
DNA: TGTGCCTGGAGTAGGCCCGGACTAGCGGGAGGGTCCCCTTTCTTC
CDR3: CAWSRPGLAGGSPFF

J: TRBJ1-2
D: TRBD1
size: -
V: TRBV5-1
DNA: TGCGCCAGCAGCGACACAGGGGGCCAGGGAGATGGCTACACCTTC
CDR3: CASSDTGGQGDGYTF